The source of this TCR beta chain is a study of T cell responses to AZD1222 COVID-19 vaccine. Study results and caveats: Among AZD1222 vaccinees, only 5 or 6 were seropositive at baseline. The study found Spike-specific TCR breadth and depth rose after two AZD1222 doses. It was only after the peak T cell response that any repertoires were sampled. Clonal diversity may have been underestimated, and the donors were mostly white British, with more females than males.

Turning to this clone: The antigen remains unidentified.

V gave up 4 bases and J gave up 7 bases, with 17 bases separating them. CDR3 length: 16 residues. Germline CDR1 and CDR2: MNHEY and SVGAGI. Method: immunoSEQ multiplex PCR; TCRdb's copy keeps in-frame clones and lacks some. The sample includes 90,000 to 110,000 clones, about 90% of them seen just once. The chain combines TRBV6-5 with TRBJ1-6; D is unclear. Sequences were derived from peripheral blood, sampled on day 0 of AZD1222 vaccination. The TCR sequence derives from an adult in good health. The DNA for the CDR3 is TGTGCCAGCAGTTTGGAGGGAGGGTATAGAAATTCACCCCTCCACTTT. Its translation is CASSLEGGYRNSPLHF.